A single sample is the source of the 32 T cell receptor beta chains below, sequenced in a study of beta chain features in type 1 diabetes. cDNA synthesis used the whole RNA isolate, giving expressed TCRB sequences. Clones were sequenced by immunoSEQ multiplex PCR, and TCRdb holds only the in-frame ones, with some missing. The table shows around 290,000 clones, with about 7.8% occurring only once. Sequenced input: central memory CD4+ T cells from blood. All receptors come from a woman aged 18-30 years in good health.

The rearrangement links TRBV10-3 to TRBJ1-2; D is ambiguous. The V end lost 7 bases, the J end lost 3 bases, and 9 bases lay between the germline ends. The CDR3 is made up of 12 amino acids. Germline V gene data show CDR1 as ENHRY and CDR2 as SYGVKD. The CDR3 coding sequence is TGTGCCATCACCCCCGGAGACTATGGCTACACCTTC. It is translated as CAITPGDYGYTF.

This CDR3 is CASGFQGYTEAFF. CDR3 sequence (DNA): TGTGCTAGTGGTTTTCAAGGGTACACTGAAGCTTTCTTT. This chain uses TRBV12-5 with TRBJ1-1, with D unclear. V lost 3 bases to trimming and J lost 3 bases, with 8 bases between them. CDR1 is LGHNT, CDR2 FRNRAP, per germline. This CDR3 has 13 amino acids.

This sequence joins TRBV5-4 and TRBJ2-7; D unclear. Per the germline V gene, CDR1 is SGHNT and CDR2 is YYREEE (reference sequence). CDR3 size: 11 residues. V was trimmed by 4 bases and J by 4 bases, leaving 6 bases between them. The chain's CDR3 is CASSRSYEQYF. The CDR3 DNA follows: TGTGCCAGCAGCAGGTCGTACGAGCAGTACTTC.

This sequence joins TRBV10-3 and TRBJ1-5; TRBD1 matches 10 bases. Trimming removed 3 bases from V and 5 bases from J; junction bases left unmatched: 4. Germline V gives CDR1 ENHRY, CDR2 SYGVKD. This CDR3 comprises 15 residues. The CDR3: CAISDRDRGYQPQHF. CDR3 nucleotide sequence: TGTGCCATCAGTGACCGGGACAGGGGTTATCAGCCCCAGCATTTT.

The V and J genes are TRBV7-2 and TRBJ2-5; 14 bases map to TRBD2. V shed 5 bases, J shed 2 bases, and the junction held 7 bases outside the gene matches. The CDR3 is made up of 17 amino acids. CDR1 is SGHTA and CDR2 is FQGNSA in the germline V gene. Here the CDR3 DNA reads TGTGCCAGCAGCCCCTGGACTAGCGGGGGGATACAAGAGACCCAGTACTTC. It specifies CASSPWTSGGIQETQYF.

There are a few counts of this clone. The chain couples TRBV7-9 to TRBJ1-1; D possibly corresponds to TRBD1 (6 bases). Germline loops: CDR1 SEHNR, CDR2 FQNEAQ (reference sequence). The CDR3 is 15 amino acids. V was trimmed by 2 bases and J by 1 base, leaving 11 bases between them. The CDR3 here is CASSLRSGENTEAFF. As DNA, the CDR3 is TGTGCCAGCAGCTTAAGGTCAGGGGAGAACACTGAAGCTTTCTTT.

The rearrangement joins TRBV5-8 to TRBJ2-5; TRBD2 aligns across 7 bases. Germline CDR1 SGHTS, CDR2 YDEGEE. The CDR3 runs 15 residues. With 4 bases clipped from V and 3 bases from J, the junction kept 9 bases outside the gene matches. This CDR3 reads CASSLLGLVEETQYF. DNA of the CDR3: TGTGCCAGCAGCCTCCTCGGACTAGTGGAAGAGACCCAGTACTTC.

This clone was detected a few times. V gene TRBV29-1 combines with J gene TRBJ1-5; TRBD1 might be the D (5 bases). This CDR3 comprises 13 residues. Deletions cut 5 bases from V and 5 bases from J, with 13 bases between. CDR1 and CDR2 from the germline V gene are SQVTM and ANQGSEA. The CDR3 loop reads CSVRQSLHQPQHF. The CDR3 region has the DNA TGCAGCGTTAGACAGAGTCTTCATCAGCCCCAGCATTTT.

This clone has ten or more counts. V gene TRBV11-2 combines with J gene TRBJ1-6; D gene ambiguous. Trimming left V 1 base short and J 8 bases short, with 9 bases between. Per the germline V gene, CDR1 is SGHAT and CDR2 is FQNNGV. The CDR3 sequence is 14 residues long. The chain's CDR3 is CASSLGSLHSPLHF. The CDR3 DNA reads TGTGCCAGCAGCTTAGGAAGCCTCCATTCACCCCTCCACTTT.

Comments on this clone: The same CDR3 can be traced to other DNA sequences in this sample. The chain employs TRBV5-1 and TRBJ2-5; 7 bases are shared with TRBD2. The V gene end was trimmed by 2 bases and the J gene end by 5 bases; junction bases not matched to a gene: 6. The CDR3 is 14 residues long. The germline V gene encodes CDR1 SGHRS and CDR2 YFSETQ. The CDR3 protein is CASSLAGPGETQYF. CDR3 nucleotides: TGCGCCAGCAGCTTAGCGGGGCCGGGGGAGACCCAGTACTTC.

The V gene is TRBV28, the J gene TRBJ2-3; D is unclear. The CDR3 consists of 15 residues. Germline V gene data show CDR1 as MDHEN and CDR2 as SYDVKM. Trimming left V 3 bases short and J 0 bases short, with 10 bases between. Here the CDR3 DNA reads TGTGCCAGCAGTTTTGCAGGCACTAGCACAGATACGCAGTATTTT. Encoded protein: CASSFAGTSTDTQYF.

The rearrangement links TRBV27 to TRBJ2-1; a weak D match, TRBD2 (7 bases). The CDR3 totals 16 residues. Germline V gene sequence: CDR1 MNHEY, CDR2 SMNVEV (reference sequence). Trimming took 5 bases from V and 4 from J, leaving 18 bases between them. CDR3 sequence reads: CASSEGSGGPYNEQFF. The CDR3 nucleotides read TGTGCCAGCAGTGAGGGGTCCGGGGGGCCATACAATGAGCAGTTCTTC.

The rearrangement joins TRBV2 to TRBJ2-7, with D maybe TRBD1 (5 bases). In germline, CDR1 is SNHLY, CDR2 FYNNEI. This CDR3 has 12 amino acids. V lost 8 bases and J lost 1, with 9 bases in between. CDR3 residues: CASGRQSYEQYF. DNA for the CDR3: TGTGCCAGCGGTAGACAGTCCTACGAGCAGTACTTC.

In its sample, this clone was seen many times. The V gene is TRBV14, the J gene TRBJ1-5, with TRBD1 as a possible D gene (6 bases). In germline, CDR1 is SGHDN, CDR2 FVKESK. V was trimmed by 5 bases and J by 5 bases, leaving 7 bases between them. This CDR3 has 12 residues. CDR3 nucleotide sequence: TGTGCCAGCAGCACAGGGTATCAGCCCCAGCATTTT. Amino acid sequence: CASSTGYQPQHF. Full variable domain (rest looked up from reference TRBV14 and TRBJ1-5): EAGVTQFPSHSVIEKGQTVTLRCDPISGHDNLYWYRRVMGKEIKFLLHFVKESKQDESGMPNNRFLAERTGGTYSTLKVQPAELEDSGVYFCASSTGYQPQHFGDGTRLSIL.

In this sample, this clone turned up a few times. V usage is TRBV7-2 and J usage is TRBJ1-2; D unclear. Germline V CDR1 and CDR2: SGHTA, FQGNSA. Trimming stripped 7 bases from V and 6 bases from J, with 12 bases between. The CDR3 runs 12 residues. For the CDR3, the DNA is TGTGCCAGCAAACGGCAGGCAGATGGCTACACCTTC. It is translated as CASKRQADGYTF.

This clone showed up just a few times. The chain joins TRBV7-2 to TRBJ2-3; D uncertain. Germline V lookup: CDR1 SGHTA, CDR2 FQGNSA. The CDR3 length is 12 residues. Trimming left V 0 bases short and J 8 bases short, with 6 bases between. For the CDR3, the DNA is TGTGCCAGCAGCTTAGCGTGGGGTACGCAGTATTTT. Encoded protein: CASSLAWGTQYF.

This clone showed up just a few times. The gene calls are TRBV7-2 and TRBJ1-5; a weak D match, TRBD1 (6 bases). This CDR3 comprises 15 residues. The germline V gene has CDR1 SGHTA and CDR2 FQGNSA. Trimming removed 5 bases from V and 0 bases from J, with 11 bases in between. DNA of the CDR3: TGTGCCAGCAGCCCAGGGGCACCTAGCAATCAGCCCCAGCATTTT. Translated: CASSPGAPSNQPQHF.

The sample holds many counts of this clone. The chain carries TRBV14 and TRBJ1-4; D is undetermined. Trimming shortened V by 1 base and J by 11 bases, and 17 bases separated the two germline ends. Germline V CDR1 and CDR2: SGHDN, FVKESK. This CDR3 has 15 amino acids. The CDR3, as DNA: TGTGCCAGCAGCCAAGTGAGGGAACCTACCGGGAAACTGTTTTTT. Its protein is CASSQVREPTGKLFF. The complete variable domain, with remaining parts taken from reference TRBV14 and TRBJ1-4, reads EAGVTQFPSHSVIEKGQTVTLRCDPISGHDNLYWYRRVMGKEIKFLLHFVKESKQDESGMPNNRFLAERTGGTYSTLKVQPAELEDSGVYFCASSQVREPTGKLFFGSGTQLSVL.

This clone appeared a few times. V gene TRBV7-9 combines with J gene TRBJ1-5; 7 bases are a match to TRBD1. In germline, CDR1 is SEHNR, CDR2 FQNEAQ (reference sequence). The V segment lost 5 bases and the J segment 11 bases; nucleotides outside the gene matches: 12. This CDR3 contains 14 residues. CDR3 in DNA: TGTGCCAGCAGCCCCGGACAGGATGGGAGGGCCCAGCATTTT. Its translation: CASSPGQDGRAQHF.

This clone appeared many times. The gene calls are TRBV5-1 and TRBJ2-1, with TRBD2 identical over 13 bases. This CDR3 comprises 16 residues. The germline CDR1 and CDR2 sequences are SGHRS and YFSETQ. The V and J ends lost 3 bases and 5 bases, in that order; junction bases with no gene match: 5. The CDR3 DNA reads TGCGCCAGCAGCTACATACTAGCGGGAGGGAACAATGAGCAGTTCTTC. Its protein product is CASSYILAGGNNEQFF.

The chain is built from TRBV5-1 and TRBJ1-6; maybe TRBD1 (5 bases). The CDR3 consists of 16 residues. Germline V gene sequence: CDR1 SGHRS, CDR2 YFSETQ. The ends were cut back, 3 bases at V and 8 bases at J, with 18 bases in the middle. CDR3 loop: CASSSVGGAFDSPLHF. DNA for the CDR3: TGCGCCAGCAGCTCGGTGGGGGGAGCATTTGATTCACCCCTCCACTTT. The full variable domain, in which reference TRBV5-1 and TRBJ1-6 provide the parts outside the CDR3, is KAGVTQTPRYLIKTRGQQVTLSCSPISGHRSVSWYQQTPGQGLQFLFEYFSETQRNKGNFPGRFSGRQFSNSRSEMNVSTLELGDSALYLCASSSVGGAFDSPLHFGNGTRLTVT.

About this clone itself: At the DNA level, this CDR3 is encoded by other sequences in the same sample as well. This chain links TRBV7-2 with TRBJ2-1; D ambiguous. V lost 3 bases and J 0 bases, leaving 3 bases between the germline ends. This CDR3 has 13 amino acids. Germline V lookup: CDR1 SGHTA, CDR2 FQGNSA. The CDR3 DNA is TGTGCCAGCAGCTTCTTCTCCTACAATGAGCAGTTCTTC. Residues: CASSFFSYNEQFF.

V gene TRBV30 combines with J gene TRBJ1-1; 9 nucleotides match TRBD1. There are 14 residues in the CDR3. From germline, CDR1 is GTSNPN and CDR2 SVGIG (reference sequence). Losses at the gene ends were 3 bases for V and 5 bases for J; bases not matched to a gene: 7. The chain's CDR3 is CAWSPGQGRTEAFF. In DNA, the CDR3 is TGTGCCTGGAGCCCGGGACAGGGAAGAACTGAAGCTTTCTTT.

This chain's CDR3 is CASSLDSGYRTDTQYF. Here the CDR3 DNA reads TGCGCCAGCAGCTTGGACAGCGGGTACCGCACAGATACGCAGTATTTT. V is TRBV5-1 and J is TRBJ2-3; a weak D match, TRBD2 (6 bases). In germline, CDR1 is SGHRS, CDR2 YFSETQ. This CDR3 has 16 amino acids. V was shortened by 0 bases and J by 1 base, with 12 bases between the two germline ends.

The J gene is TRBJ2-3, the V gene TRBV5-4; D remains unclear. V was clipped by 4 bases and J by 8 bases, with 14 bases between them. This CDR3 is built from 13 residues. The V gene's germline CDR1 is SGHNT and CDR2 YYREEE (reference sequence). CDR3 DNA: TGTGCCAGCAGCCAAGATGAGTGGGGTACGCAGTATTTT. Its translation: CASSQDEWGTQYF.

At least ten counts were recorded for this clone. J is TRBJ1-2 and V is TRBV2; unclear D gene. Germline lookup yields CDR1 SNHLY and CDR2 FYNNEI. There are 12 residues in the CDR3. V was cut by 10 bases and J by 6 bases, with 15 bases left in between. CDR3 sequence: CANRTGLDGYTF. The CDR3 nucleotides read TGTGCCAATAGGACCGGCCTCGATGGCTACACCTTC.

This clone was seen a handful of times. The chain couples TRBV7-3 to TRBJ2-5; 10 nucleotides line up with TRBD1. The CDR3 loop spans 13 amino acids. V was clipped by 5 bases and J by 5 bases; unmatched bases: 2. Germline CDR1 and CDR2: SGHTA and FQGTGA. CDR3 residues: CASSQGQGETQYF. The CDR3 DNA reads TGTGCCAGCAGCCAGGGACAGGGGGAGACCCAGTACTTC.

V usage is TRBV28 and J usage is TRBJ2-7; the D call may be TRBD1 or TRBD2 (5 bases each). Trimming removed 5 bases from V and 4 bases from J, with 18 bases in between. CDR3 size: 15 residues. The germline gives CDR1 MDHEN, CDR2 SYDVKM. The CDR3 is CASSAHGAVTYEQYV. CDR3 DNA sequence: TGTGCCAGCAGTGCCCACGGGGCGGTTACGTACGAGCAGTACGTC.

This clone has a count of ten or more. The chain is built from TRBV11-1 and TRBJ2-1; TRBD1 aligns across 8 bases. Germline V gene data show CDR1 as SGHAT and CDR2 as FQDESV (reference sequence). The CDR3 is 13 residues long. V shed 10 bases, J shed 9 bases, and the junction held 11 bases outside the gene matches. The CDR3 reads CATSLDRGGEQFF. The CDR3 nucleotides are TGTGCCACCTCCTTAGACAGGGGAGGTGAGCAGTTCTTC.

The chain employs TRBV2 and TRBJ2-1; TRBD1 aligns across 8 bases. This CDR3 region has 15 residues. V was clipped by 6 bases and J by 8 bases; unmatched bases: 12. CDR1 is SNHLY and CDR2 is FYNNEI in the germline V gene. The chain's CDR3 is CASRSGTGGFDEQFF. CDR3 coding DNA: TGTGCCAGCAGATCCGGGACAGGTGGTTTTGATGAGCAGTTCTTC. The whole variable domain, filled in from reference TRBV2 and TRBJ2-1, reads EPEVTQTPSHQVTQMGQEVILRCVPISNHLYFYWYRQILGQKVEFLVSFYNNEISEKSEIFDDQFSVERPDGSNFTLKIRSTKLEDSAMYFCASRSGTGGFDEQFFGPGTRLTVL.

This clone has more than one count but fewer than ten. The chain couples TRBV10-3 to TRBJ1-3; D is perhaps TRBD1 (6 bases). Between the trimmed V and J ends, which lost 7 bases and 8 bases, there was a span of 21 bases. The CDR3 is 15 residues long. Germline-derived CDR1 and CDR2 are ENHRY and SYGVKD. The CDR3 region is CAINGADSSSDTIYF. CDR3 bases: TGTGCCATCAATGGGGCGGACAGTAGCTCAGACACCATATATTTT.

Comment on this clone: One base away lies a much larger clone, so this may be a sequencing read error. The J gene is TRBJ2-7, the V gene TRBV4-2; D is unclear. Trimming removed 5 bases from V and 3 bases from J, with 5 bases in between. CDR1 and CDR2 (germline): LGHNA, YNFKEQ. The CDR3 extends over 11 amino acids. The CDR3 protein is CASSLGYEQYF. Written as DNA, the CDR3 is TGTGCCAGCAGCTTAGGCTACGAGCAGTACTTC.